A selection of T cell receptor beta chains follows, all from one sample in a study of cytomegalovirus exposure and HLA in healthy donors. Profiled with immunoSEQ multiplex PCR; TCRdb holds only in-frame clones, not every one. The table has roughly 130,000 clones, around 65% seen once. The sequenced material came from PBMCs. Receptors were obtained from a man aged 18 to 29 in good health and CMV-seronegative. CDR3s include the opening cysteine and the closing phenylalanine or tryptophan. The D gene is left open where the match is weak. Some rows mark clone size as missing; the rest say once, few, many or name a class of expanded clone.

clone_size	v_call	cdr3_length	d_call	j_call	cdr3_aa	cdr3_nt
.	TRBV6-5	15	TRBD1	TRBJ1-3	CASSYTTGSGNTIYF	TGTGCCAGCAGTTACACGACAGGGTCTGGAAACACCATATATTTT
.	TRBV6-6	15	.	TRBJ2-7	CASSRLGQGAYEQYF	TGTGCCAGCAGTCGACTAGGTCAGGGGGCCTACGAGCAGTACTTC
.	TRBV6-6	15	.	TRBJ2-7	CASRARGTLSNEQYF	TGTGCCAGCAGGGCTAGGGGAACCCTTTCGAACGAGCAGTACTTC
once	TRBV19	16	.	TRBJ2-5	CASSMWGQGYQETQYF	TGTGCCAGTAGTATGTGGGGCCAGGGTTACCAAGAGACCCAGTACTTC
.	TRBV7-9	13	.	TRBJ2-1	CASSLSTYNEQFF	TGTGCCAGCAGCTTAAGTACTTACAATGAGCAGTTCTTC
once	TRBV15	14	.	TRBJ2-1	CATRPGYDNNEQFF	TGTGCCACCAGACCGGGATACGACAACAATGAGCAGTTCTTC
.	TRBV6-6	13	.	TRBJ1-4	CASSYRLNEKLFF	TGTGCCAGCAGTTACCGACTTAATGAAAAACTGTTTTTT
.	TRBV27	13	TRBD1	TRBJ1-1	CASQGGVNTEAFF	TGTGCCAGCCAGGGGGGTGTGAACACTGAAGCTTTCTTT
few	TRBV5-4	15	.	TRBJ2-3	CASSLLRVGADTQYF	TGTGCCAGCAGCTTGCTGCGGGTAGGTGCAGATACGCAGTATTTT
.	TRBV7-9	15	.	TRBJ1-1	CALGMAGMVNTEAFF	TGTGCCCTGGGAATGGCAGGGATGGTAAACACTGAAGCTTTCTTT
.	TRBV7-3	16	TRBD1	TRBJ2-1	CASSLGGDRVSSEQFF	TGTGCCAGCAGCTTAGGGGGGGACAGGGTCAGCAGTGAGCAGTTCTTC
.	TRBV28	17	TRBD2	TRBJ2-3	CASSLLRGKSPTDTQYF	TGTGCCAGCAGTTTATTGCGGGGGAAGTCACCCACAGATACGCAGTATTTT
.	TRBV14	16	TRBD2	TRBJ2-7	CASSQLGLASGYEQYF	TGTGCCAGCAGCCAACTGGGACTAGCGAGTGGCTACGAGCAGTACTTC
.	TRBV11-2	18	TRBD1	TRBJ2-2	CASSMTGGANINTGELFF	TGTGCCAGCAGCATGACAGGGGGCGCAAATATTAACACCGGGGAGCTGTTTTTT
.	TRBV2	14	.	TRBJ1-2	CASRNRQTNYGYTF	TGTGCCAGCAGGAATCGACAGACTAACTATGGCTACACCTTC
.	TRBV27	14	TRBD1	TRBJ2-7	CASQRTGRSYEQYF	TGTGCCAGTCAGCGGACAGGGCGTTCCTACGAGCAGTACTTC
.	TRBV19	14	.	TRBJ1-1	CASTAVFGLAEAFF	TGTGCCAGTACCGCGGTGTTTGGTTTGGCTGAAGCTTTCTTT
.	TRBV4-2	18	TRBD2	TRBJ2-5	CASSPRETSAGGRETQYF	TGTGCCAGCAGCCCCCGGGAGACTAGCGCGGGGGGGAGGGAGACCCAGTACTTC
few	TRBV29-1	15	TRBD2	TRBJ2-1	CSVYSGGLGYNEQFF	TGCAGCGTTTATAGCGGGGGCCTGGGGTACAATGAGCAGTTCTTC
.	TRBV2	14	TRBD1	TRBJ2-2	CASSPDRETGELFF	TGTGCCAGCAGCCCGGACAGGGAAACCGGGGAGCTGTTTTTT
once	TRBV11-1	13	TRBD2	TRBJ2-2	CASSQSGGGELFF	TGTGCCAGCAGCCAATCGGGGGGCGGGGAGCTGTTTTTT
once	TRBV29-1	13	.	TRBJ2-5	CSVTPGRLETQYF	TGCAGCGTCACCCCGGGAAGACTAGAGACCCAGTACTTC